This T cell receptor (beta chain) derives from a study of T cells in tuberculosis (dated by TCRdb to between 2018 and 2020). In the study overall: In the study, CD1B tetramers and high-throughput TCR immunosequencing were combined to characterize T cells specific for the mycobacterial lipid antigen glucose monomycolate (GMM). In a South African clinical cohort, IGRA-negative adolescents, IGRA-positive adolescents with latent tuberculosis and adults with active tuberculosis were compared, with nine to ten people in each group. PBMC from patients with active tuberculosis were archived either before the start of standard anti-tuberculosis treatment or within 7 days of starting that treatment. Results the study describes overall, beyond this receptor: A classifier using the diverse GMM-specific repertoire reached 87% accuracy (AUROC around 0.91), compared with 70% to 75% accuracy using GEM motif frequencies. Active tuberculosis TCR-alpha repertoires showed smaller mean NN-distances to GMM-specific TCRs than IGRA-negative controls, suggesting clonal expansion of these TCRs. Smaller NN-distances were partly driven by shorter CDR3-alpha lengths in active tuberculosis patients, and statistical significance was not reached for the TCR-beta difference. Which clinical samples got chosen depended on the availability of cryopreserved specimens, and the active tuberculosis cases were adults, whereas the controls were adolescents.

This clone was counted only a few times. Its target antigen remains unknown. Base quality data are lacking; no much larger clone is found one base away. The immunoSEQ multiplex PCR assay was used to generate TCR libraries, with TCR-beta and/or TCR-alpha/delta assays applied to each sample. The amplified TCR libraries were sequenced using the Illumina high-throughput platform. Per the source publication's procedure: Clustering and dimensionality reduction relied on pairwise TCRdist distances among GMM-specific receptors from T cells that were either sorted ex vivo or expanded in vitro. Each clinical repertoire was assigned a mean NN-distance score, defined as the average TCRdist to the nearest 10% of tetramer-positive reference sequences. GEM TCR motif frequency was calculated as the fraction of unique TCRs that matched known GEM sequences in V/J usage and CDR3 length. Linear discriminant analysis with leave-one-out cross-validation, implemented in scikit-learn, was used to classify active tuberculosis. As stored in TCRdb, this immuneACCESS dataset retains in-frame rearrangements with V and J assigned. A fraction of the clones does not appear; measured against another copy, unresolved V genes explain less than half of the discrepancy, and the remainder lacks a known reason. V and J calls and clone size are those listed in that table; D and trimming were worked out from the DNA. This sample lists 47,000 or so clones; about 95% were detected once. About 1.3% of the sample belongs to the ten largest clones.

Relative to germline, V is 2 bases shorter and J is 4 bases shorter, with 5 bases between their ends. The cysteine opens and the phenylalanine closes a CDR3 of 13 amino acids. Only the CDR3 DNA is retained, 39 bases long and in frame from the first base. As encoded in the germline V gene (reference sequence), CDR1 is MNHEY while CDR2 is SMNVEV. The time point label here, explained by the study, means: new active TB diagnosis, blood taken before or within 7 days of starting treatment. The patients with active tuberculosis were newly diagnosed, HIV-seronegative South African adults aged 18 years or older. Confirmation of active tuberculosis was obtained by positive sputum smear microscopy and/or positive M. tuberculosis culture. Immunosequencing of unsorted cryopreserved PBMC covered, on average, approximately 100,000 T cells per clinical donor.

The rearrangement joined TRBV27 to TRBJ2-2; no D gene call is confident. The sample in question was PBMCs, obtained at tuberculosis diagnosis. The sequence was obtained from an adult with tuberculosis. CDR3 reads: CASSLHSTGELFF. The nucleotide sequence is TGTGCCAGCAGTTTACACAGCACCGGGGAGCTGTTTTTT.